This TCR beta chain is drawn from a study of OX40 agonist ivuxolimab in advanced cancers. For the study at large: Patients got intravenous ivuxolimab at 0.01 to 10 mg/kg every 2 weeks. Aged 23 to 79 with a mean of approximately 57 years, they were approximately 80% male.

As concerns this clone: Its antigen is undetermined.

The table came from immunoSEQ multiplex PCR; TCRdb's copy has only in-frame clones and leaves some out. The sample carries 60,000 to 70,000 clones, about 80% recorded once. Exclusion of a patient followed from autoimmune disease history or systemic immunosuppression. Study-level points and caveats: Both blood CD4+ and CD8+ T cells showed clonal growth by week 6 at 0.1 to 3.0 mg/kg.

V lost 3 bases and J 4 bases, leaving 14 bases between the germline ends. This CDR3 region has 15 residues. Germline-derived CDR1 and CDR2 are LNHDA and SQIVND (reference sequence). This clonotype originated in an adult with an advanced solid tumor such as melanoma, head and neck, liver or kidney cancer. Sequenced material: CD4+ or CD8+ T cells sorted from blood, taken in a trial of the OX40 agonist ivuxolimab. The chain recombines TRBV19 with TRBJ2-3; D tentatively fits TRBD1 or TRBD2 (7 bases each). The CDR3 nucleotides read TGTGCCAGTAGTATCGGGGGAGGGGGCGCAGATACGCAGTATTTT. Protein product: CASSIGGGGADTQYF.